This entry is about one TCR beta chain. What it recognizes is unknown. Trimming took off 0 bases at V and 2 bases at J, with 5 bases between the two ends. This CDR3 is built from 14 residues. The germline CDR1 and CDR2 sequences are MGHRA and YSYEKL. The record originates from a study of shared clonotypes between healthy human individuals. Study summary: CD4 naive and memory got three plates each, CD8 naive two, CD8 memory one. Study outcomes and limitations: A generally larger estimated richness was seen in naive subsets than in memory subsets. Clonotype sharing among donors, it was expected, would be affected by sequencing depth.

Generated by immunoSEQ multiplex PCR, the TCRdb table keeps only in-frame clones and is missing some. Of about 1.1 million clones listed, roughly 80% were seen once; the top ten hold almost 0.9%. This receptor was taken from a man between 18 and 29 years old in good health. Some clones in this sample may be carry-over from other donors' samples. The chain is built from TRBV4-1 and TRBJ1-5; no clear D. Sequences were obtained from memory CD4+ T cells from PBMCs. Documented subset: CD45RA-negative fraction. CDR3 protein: CASSQEVRNQPQHF. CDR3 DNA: TGCGCCAGCAGCCAAGAAGTCCGCAATCAGCCCCAGCATTTT.